Listed here are 5 T cell receptor beta chains from one sample, sequenced in a study of blood T cell repertoires in COVID-19. Clones were read by immunoSEQ multiplex PCR, and TCRdb kept only the in-frame ones, dropping some. The sample holds roughly 71,000 clones, around 78% seen once. Material for sequencing was peripheral blood. These receptors came from a woman older than 75 with acute or convalescent COVID-19.

This clone is a singleton in its sample. The V and J genes are TRBV7-9 and TRBJ2-7, with 7 bases aligning to TRBD1. The CDR3 covers 13 residues. The ends lost 5 bases at V and 0 bases at J; junction bases unmatched: 1. Germline-derived CDR1 and CDR2 are SEHNR and FQNEAQ (reference sequence). This CDR3 is CASSRQGSYEQYF. The CDR3 DNA sequence: TGTGCCAGCAGCCGACAGGGCTCCTACGAGCAGTACTTC. Full variable domain (missing parts from reference TRBV7-9 and TRBJ2-7): DTGVSQNPRHKITKRGQNVTFRCDPISEHNRLYWYRQTLGQGPEFLTYFQNEAQLEKSRLLSDRFSAERPKGSFSTLEIQRTEQGDSAMYLCASSRQGSYEQYFGPGTRLTVT.

The chain employs TRBV7-3 and TRBJ2-7, with TRBD1 matching 9 bases. CDR1 SGHTA and CDR2 FQGTGA come from the germline V gene. This CDR3 contains 15 residues. Trimming took 5 bases from V and 2 from J; bases not matched to a gene: 7. This CDR3 reads CASSLTGGMTYEQYF. The CDR3 DNA reads TGTGCCAGCAGCCTTACAGGGGGCATGACCTACGAGCAGTACTTC. The whole variable domain, filled in from reference TRBV7-3 and TRBJ2-7, reads GAGVSQTPSNKVTEKGKYVELRCDPISGHTALYWYRQSLGQGPEFLIYFQGTGAADDSGLPNDRFFAVRPEGSVSTLKIQRTERGDSAVYLCASSLTGGMTYEQYFGPGTRLTVT.

This clone was seen a few times. J is TRBJ1-2 and V is TRBV5-1, with 7 nucleotides matching TRBD1. This CDR3 is built from 13 residues. Trimming cost V 3 bases and J 8 bases; bases outside gene matches: 7. The germline gives CDR1 SGHRS, CDR2 YFSETQ. The CDR3 DNA sequence: TGCGCCAGCAGCTACGGACAGGACCGGGGCTACACCTTC. Amino acid sequence: CASSYGQDRGYTF.

The V call is TRBV7-3, the J call TRBJ2-1, with D perhaps matching TRBD1 (5 bases). The V gene's germline CDR1 is SGHTA and CDR2 FQGTGA. The V end was cut by 1 base, the J end by 9 bases, with 10 bases between. The CDR3 runs 13 residues. The CDR3: CASSLSRVGEQFF. CDR3 bases: TGTGCCAGCAGCTTAAGCAGGGTGGGTGAGCAGTTCTTC. The entire variable domain, with the rest obtained from reference TRBV7-3 and TRBJ2-1, is as follows: GAGVSQTPSNKVTEKGKYVELRCDPISGHTALYWYRQSLGQGPEFLIYFQGTGAADDSGLPNDRFFAVRPEGSVSTLKIQRTERGDSAVYLCASSLSRVGEQFFGPGTRLTVL.

Note on this clone: The conserved phenylalanine or tryptophan normally closing the CDR3 is absent here, so this likely arose from a read error. The DNA is omitted, as the CDR3 cannot be located on it reliably, and the CDR3 follows TCRdb's listing. The V call is TRBV6-5, the J call TRBJ1-2; the table's D call TRBD1 went unverified against the DNA. CDR1 and CDR2 (germline): MNHEY, SVGAGI. Counting both end residues, the CDR3 totals 11 amino acids. The CDR3 region is CASSRGQSLPL.